This TCR beta chain appears in the sequencing data of a study of early T cells in non-severe SARS-CoV-2 infection. Worth noting for this clonotype: As yet, its antigen is unknown.

Study conclusions and caveats: Lookups in VDJdb leaned toward anti-spike CD8 responses and missed private and CD4 specificities.

Individual cDNA molecules were tagged with unique molecular identifiers. In TCRdb, the 5' RACE reads were re-called with MiXCR into one record per CDR3 protein. The sample yields tens of thousands of distinct CDR3 sequences, around 6.1% seen once. V lost 7 bases to trimming and J lost 9 bases, with 12 bases between them. The CDR3 contains 10 residues. From germline, CDR1 is SQVTM and CDR2 ANQGSEA. The sequenced sample was whole blood, obtained at baseline. The sequence derives from an adult who was a healthcare worker with PCR-confirmed SARS-CoV-2 infection or an uninfected control (not recorded which). V is TRBV29-1 and J is TRBJ1-1; perhaps TRBD1 as D (6 bases). CDR3 sequence: CSGGGGQAFF. The CDR3 DNA sequence: TGCAGCGGAGGAGGGGGGCAAGCTTTCTTT.